The T cell receptor (beta chain) described here comes from a study of blood T cells in healthy people across ages. A sample-barcoded 5' primer and a J-beta primer mix were used in a second PCR of roughly 6 to 12 cycles. A single record per CDR3 protein comes from TCRdb applying MiXCR to the 5' RACE reads. The sample includes around 1,100,000 distinct CDR3 sequences, around two fifths of them seen just once. Staff drew 9 to 10 milliliters of peripheral blood from each donor. V lost 5 bases, J lost 2 bases, and 12 bases lay in between. This CDR3 has 15 residues. Germline V gene sequence: CDR1 SGHAT, CDR2 FQNNGV. This clonotype was detected only a few times.

The gene calls are TRBV11-2 and TRBJ2-2; D gene ambiguous. The sequenced material came from blood. The receptor was isolated from a man between 18 and 29 years old in good health. CDR3 protein: CASSPSGPNTGELFF. In nucleotides, the CDR3 is TGTGCCAGCAGCCCCTCCGGGCCAAACACCGGGGAGCTGTTTTTT. Using reference TRBV11-2 and TRBJ2-2 for the parts outside the CDR3, the full variable domain is EAGVAQSPRYKIIEKRQSVAFWCNPISGHATLYWYQQILGQGPKLLIQFQNNGVVDDSQLPKDRFSAERLKGVDSTLKIQPAKLEDSAVYLCASSPSGPNTGELFFGEGSRLTVL.